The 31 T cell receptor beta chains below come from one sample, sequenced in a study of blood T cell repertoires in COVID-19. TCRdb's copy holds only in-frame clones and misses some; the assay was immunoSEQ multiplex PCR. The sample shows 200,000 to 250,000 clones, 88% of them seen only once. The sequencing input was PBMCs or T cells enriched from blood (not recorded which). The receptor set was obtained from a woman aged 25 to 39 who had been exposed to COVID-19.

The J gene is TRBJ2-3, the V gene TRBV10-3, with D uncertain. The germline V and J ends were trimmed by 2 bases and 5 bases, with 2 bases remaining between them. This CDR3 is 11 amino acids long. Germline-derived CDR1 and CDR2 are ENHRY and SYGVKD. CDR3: CAISELDTQYF. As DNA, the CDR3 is TGTGCCATCAGTGAGCTAGATACGCAGTATTTT.

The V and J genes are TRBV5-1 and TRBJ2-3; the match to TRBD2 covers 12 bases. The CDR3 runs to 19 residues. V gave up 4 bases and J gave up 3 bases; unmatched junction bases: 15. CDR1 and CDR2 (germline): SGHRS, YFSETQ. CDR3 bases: TGCGCCAGCAGCACCGGACTAGCGGGATTAGTAGGGGTGACAGATACGCAGTATTTT. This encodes CASSTGLAGLVGVTDTQYF.

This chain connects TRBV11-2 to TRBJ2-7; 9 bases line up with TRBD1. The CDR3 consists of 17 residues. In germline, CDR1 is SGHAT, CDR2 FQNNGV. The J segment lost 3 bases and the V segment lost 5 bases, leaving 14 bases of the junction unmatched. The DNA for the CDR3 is TGTGCCAGCAGCCATCTGGGCGGAGACAGGGGGTTCTACGAGCAGTACTTC. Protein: CASSHLGGDRGFYEQYF.

The CDR3, as DNA: TGTGCCAGCAGTTGGGGTCTTGGCGGGAGGTTCCCTGAGCAGTTCTTC. Protein sequence: CASSWGLGGRFPEQFF. This sequence joins TRBV28 and TRBJ2-1; TRBD2 matches at 8 bases. Unmatched junction bases numbered 14, after V lost 4 bases and J lost 9 bases. The CDR3 runs 16 residues. Germline CDR1 and CDR2: MDHEN and SYDVKM.

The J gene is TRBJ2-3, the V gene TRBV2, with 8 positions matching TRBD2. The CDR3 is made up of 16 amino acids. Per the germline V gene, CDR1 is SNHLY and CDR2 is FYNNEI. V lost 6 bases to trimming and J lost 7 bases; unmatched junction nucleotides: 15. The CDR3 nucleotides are TGTGCCAGCAGGCCTGGACTAGCTCCAAGCGGATATACGCAGTATTTT. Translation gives CASRPGLAPSGYTQYF.

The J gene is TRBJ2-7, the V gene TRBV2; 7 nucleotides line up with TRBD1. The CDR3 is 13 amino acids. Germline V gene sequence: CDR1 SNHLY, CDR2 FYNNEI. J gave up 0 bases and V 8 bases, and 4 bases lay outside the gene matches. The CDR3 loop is CASLGTDSYEQYF. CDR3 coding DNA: TGTGCCAGCCTCGGGACAGACTCCTACGAGCAGTACTTC.

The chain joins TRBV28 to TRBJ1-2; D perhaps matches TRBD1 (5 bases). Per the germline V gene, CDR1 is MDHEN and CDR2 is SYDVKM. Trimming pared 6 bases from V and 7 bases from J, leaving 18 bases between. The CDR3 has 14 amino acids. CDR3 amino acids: CASRPGSVRGGYTF. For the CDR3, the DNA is TGTGCCAGCAGGCCTGGGTCGGTTAGGGGTGGCTACACCTTC.

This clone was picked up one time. CDR3 amino acids: CASSPGLAGAYEQFF. CDR3 DNA sequence: TGCGCCAGCAGCCCGGGACTAGCGGGAGCGTATGAGCAGTTCTTC. The V gene is TRBV5-1, the J gene TRBJ2-1; 14 nucleotides line up with TRBD2. Trimming took 4 bases from V and 8 from J; bases not matched to a gene: 5. Germline CDR1 SGHRS, CDR2 YFSETQ. The CDR3 spans 15 residues.

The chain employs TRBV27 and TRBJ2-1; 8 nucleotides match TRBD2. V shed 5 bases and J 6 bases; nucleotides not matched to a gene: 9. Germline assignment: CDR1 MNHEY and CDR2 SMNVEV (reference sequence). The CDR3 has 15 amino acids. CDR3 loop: CASSGRTSSGNEQFF. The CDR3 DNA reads TGTGCCAGCAGTGGCAGGACTAGCAGTGGCAATGAGCAGTTCTTC.

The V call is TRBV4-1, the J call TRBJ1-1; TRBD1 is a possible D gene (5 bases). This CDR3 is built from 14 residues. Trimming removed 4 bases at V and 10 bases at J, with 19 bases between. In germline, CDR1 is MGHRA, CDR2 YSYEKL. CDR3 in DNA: TGCGCCAGCAGCCCCCCTGGGACTCGGACAAGAGCTTTCTTT. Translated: CASSPPGTRTRAFF.

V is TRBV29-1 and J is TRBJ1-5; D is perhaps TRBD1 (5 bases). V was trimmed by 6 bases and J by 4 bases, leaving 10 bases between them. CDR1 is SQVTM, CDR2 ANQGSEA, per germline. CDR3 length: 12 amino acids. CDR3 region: CSVQKGNQPQHF. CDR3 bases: TGCAGCGTCCAGAAGGGGAATCAGCCCCAGCATTTT.

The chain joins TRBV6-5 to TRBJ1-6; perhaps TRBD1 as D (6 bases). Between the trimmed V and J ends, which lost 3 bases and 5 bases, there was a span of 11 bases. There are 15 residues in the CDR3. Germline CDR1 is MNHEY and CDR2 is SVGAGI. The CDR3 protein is CASSYRTANNSPLHF. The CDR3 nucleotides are TGTGCCAGCAGTTATAGGACAGCGAATAATTCACCCCTCCACTTT.

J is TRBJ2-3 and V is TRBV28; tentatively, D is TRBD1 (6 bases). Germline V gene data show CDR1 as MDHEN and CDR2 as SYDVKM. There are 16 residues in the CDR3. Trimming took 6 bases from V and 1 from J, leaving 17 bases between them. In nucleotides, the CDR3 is TGTGCCAGCAGCCTCACAGGGTTGGGCCGCACAGATACGCAGTATTTT. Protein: CASSLTGLGRTDTQYF.

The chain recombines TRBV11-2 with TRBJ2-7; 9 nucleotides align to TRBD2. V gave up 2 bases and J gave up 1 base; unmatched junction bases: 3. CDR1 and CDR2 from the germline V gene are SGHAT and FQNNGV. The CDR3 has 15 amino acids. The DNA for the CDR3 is TGTGCCAGCAGCTTATTGACTAGCGGTTCCTACGAGCAGTACTTC. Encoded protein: CASSLLTSGSYEQYF. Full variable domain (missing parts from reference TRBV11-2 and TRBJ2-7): EAGVAQSPRYKIIEKRQSVAFWCNPISGHATLYWYQQILGQGPKLLIQFQNNGVVDDSQLPKDRFSAERLKGVDSTLKIQPAKLEDSAVYLCASSLLTSGSYEQYFGPGTRLTVT.

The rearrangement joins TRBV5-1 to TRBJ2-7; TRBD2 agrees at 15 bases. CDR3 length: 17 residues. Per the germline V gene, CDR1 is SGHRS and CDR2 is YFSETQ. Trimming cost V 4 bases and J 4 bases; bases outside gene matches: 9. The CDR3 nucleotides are TGCGCCAGCAGCCGCGGGACTAGCGGGAGGTTAGGGTACGAGCAGTACTTC. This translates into CASSRGTSGRLGYEQYF. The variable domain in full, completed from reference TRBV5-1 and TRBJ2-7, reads KAGVTQTPRYLIKTRGQQVTLSCSPISGHRSVSWYQQTPGQGLQFLFEYFSETQRNKGNFPGRFSGRQFSNSRSEMNVSTLELGDSALYLCASSRGTSGRLGYEQYFGPGTRLTVT.

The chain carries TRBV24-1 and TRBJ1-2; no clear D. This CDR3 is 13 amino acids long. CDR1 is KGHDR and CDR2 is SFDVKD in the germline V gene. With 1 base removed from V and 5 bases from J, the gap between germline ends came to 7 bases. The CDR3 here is CATSDLRGYGYTF. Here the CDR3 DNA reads TGTGCCACCAGTGATTTACGGGGATATGGCTACACCTTC.

This chain's CDR3 is CASRRDGSSGNTIYF. CDR3 coding DNA: TGCGCCAGCAGACGAGACGGGAGCTCTGGAAACACCATATATTTT. This chain joins TRBV5-1 and TRBJ1-3; D gene unclear. The CDR3 length is 15 residues. V gave up 5 bases and J gave up 0 bases, with 12 bases separating them. Germline CDR1 reads SGHRS; CDR2 reads YFSETQ. Drawing the rest from reference TRBV5-1 and TRBJ1-3, the complete variable domain is KAGVTQTPRYLIKTRGQQVTLSCSPISGHRSVSWYQQTPGQGLQFLFEYFSETQRNKGNFPGRFSGRQFSNSRSEMNVSTLELGDSALYLCASRRDGSSGNTIYFGEGSWLTVV.

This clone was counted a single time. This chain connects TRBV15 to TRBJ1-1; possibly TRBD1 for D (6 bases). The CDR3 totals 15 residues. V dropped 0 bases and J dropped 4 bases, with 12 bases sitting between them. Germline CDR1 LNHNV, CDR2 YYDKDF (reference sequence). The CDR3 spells CATSRDRGAGTEAFF. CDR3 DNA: TGTGCCACCAGCAGAGATCGGGGGGCGGGCACTGAAGCTTTCTTT.

The CDR3 DNA follows: TGCGCCAGCAGCCTATCTTTCAGCTCCTACAATGAGCAGTTCTTC. Its protein is CASSLSFSSYNEQFF. The chain carries TRBV4-1 and TRBJ2-1; D remains ambiguous. Trimming took off 4 bases at V and 0 bases at J, with 10 bases between the two ends. CDR1 and CDR2 (germline): MGHRA, YSYEKL. The CDR3 has 15 residues.

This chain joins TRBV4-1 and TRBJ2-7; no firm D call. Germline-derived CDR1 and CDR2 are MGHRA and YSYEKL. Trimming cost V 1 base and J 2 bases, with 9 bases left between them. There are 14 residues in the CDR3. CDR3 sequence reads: CASSQATAPYEQYF. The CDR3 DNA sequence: TGCGCCAGCAGCCAAGCTACAGCTCCCTACGAGCAGTACTTC.

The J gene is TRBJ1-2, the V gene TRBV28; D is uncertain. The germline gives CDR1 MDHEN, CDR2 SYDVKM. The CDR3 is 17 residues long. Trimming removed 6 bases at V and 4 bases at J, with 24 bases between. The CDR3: CASSPKLEVPLGYGYTF. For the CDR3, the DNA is TGTGCCAGCAGCCCCAAACTCGAGGTCCCCCTCGGCTATGGCTACACCTTC.

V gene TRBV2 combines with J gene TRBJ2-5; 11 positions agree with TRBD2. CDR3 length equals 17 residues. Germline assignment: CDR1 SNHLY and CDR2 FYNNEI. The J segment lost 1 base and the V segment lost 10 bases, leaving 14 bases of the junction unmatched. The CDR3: CATFGTSGVGAQETQYF. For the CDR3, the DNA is TGTGCCACCTTCGGGACTAGCGGAGTAGGGGCCCAAGAGACCCAGTACTTC.

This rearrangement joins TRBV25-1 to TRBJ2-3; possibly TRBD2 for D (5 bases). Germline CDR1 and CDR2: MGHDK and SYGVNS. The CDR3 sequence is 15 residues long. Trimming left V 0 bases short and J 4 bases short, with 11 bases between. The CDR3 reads CASSEYRLASDTQYF. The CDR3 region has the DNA TGTGCCAGCAGTGAATATCGCCTAGCTTCAGATACGCAGTATTTT. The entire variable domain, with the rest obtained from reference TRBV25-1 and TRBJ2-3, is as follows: EADIYQTPRYLVIGTGKKITLECSQTMGHDKMYWYQQDPGMELHLIHYSYGVNSTEKGDLSSESTVSRIRTEHFPLTLESARPSHTSQYLCASSEYRLASDTQYFGPGTRLTVL.

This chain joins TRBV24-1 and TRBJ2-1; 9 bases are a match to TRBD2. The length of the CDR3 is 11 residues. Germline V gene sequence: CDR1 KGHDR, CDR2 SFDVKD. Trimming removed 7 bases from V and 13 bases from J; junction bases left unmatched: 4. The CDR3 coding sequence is TGTGCCACCAGGCTAGCGGGAAGACAGTTCTTC. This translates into CATRLAGRQFF.

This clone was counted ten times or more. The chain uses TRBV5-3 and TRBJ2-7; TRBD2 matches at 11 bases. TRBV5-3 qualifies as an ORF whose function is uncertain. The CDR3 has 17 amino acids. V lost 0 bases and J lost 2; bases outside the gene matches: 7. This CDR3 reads CARSLVETSGTPYEQYF. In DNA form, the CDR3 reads TGTGCCAGAAGCTTGGTAGAGACTAGCGGGACTCCCTACGAGCAGTACTTC.

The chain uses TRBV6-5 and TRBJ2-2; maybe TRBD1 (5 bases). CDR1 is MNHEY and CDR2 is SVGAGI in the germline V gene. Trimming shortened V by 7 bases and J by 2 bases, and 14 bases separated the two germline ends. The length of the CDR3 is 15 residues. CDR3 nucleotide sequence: TGTGCCAGCATTATCGACAGCCTTAACACCGGGGAGCTGTTTTTT. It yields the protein CASIIDSLNTGELFF.

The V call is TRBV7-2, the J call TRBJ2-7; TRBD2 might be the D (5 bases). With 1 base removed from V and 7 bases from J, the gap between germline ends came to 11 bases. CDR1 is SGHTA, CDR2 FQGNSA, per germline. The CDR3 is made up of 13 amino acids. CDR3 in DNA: TGTGCCAGCAGCTTAGAGGCGGGTTGGGAGCAGTACTTC. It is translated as CASSLEAGWEQYF.

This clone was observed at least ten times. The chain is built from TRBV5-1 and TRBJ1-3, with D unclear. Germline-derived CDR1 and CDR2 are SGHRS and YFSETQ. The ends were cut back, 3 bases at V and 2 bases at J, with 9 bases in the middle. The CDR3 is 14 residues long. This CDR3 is CASSSGSTGNTIYF. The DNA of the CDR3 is TGCGCCAGCAGCTCAGGCTCTACTGGAAACACCATATATTTT.

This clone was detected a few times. The DNA of the CDR3 is TGTGCCAGCAGTGATCCCCTCCCCGGGACCGGGGAGCTGTTTTTT. As protein: CASSDPLPGTGELFF. The chain is built from TRBV25-1 and TRBJ2-2; D not certain. Germline assignment: CDR1 MGHDK and CDR2 SYGVNS. This CDR3 comprises 15 residues. V lost 3 bases and J 5 bases, leaving 13 bases between the germline ends.

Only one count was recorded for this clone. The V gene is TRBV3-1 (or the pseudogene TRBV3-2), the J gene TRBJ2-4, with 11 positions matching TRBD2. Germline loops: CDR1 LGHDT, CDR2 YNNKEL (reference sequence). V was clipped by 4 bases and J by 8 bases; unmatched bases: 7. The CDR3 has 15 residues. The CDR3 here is CASSRTSGSKYIQYF. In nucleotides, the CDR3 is TGTGCCAGCAGCCGCACTAGCGGGAGTAAATACATTCAGTACTTC.

CDR3 coding DNA: TGTGCCAGCAGCCAAGTAAGCGGAACTAGCACAGATACGCAGTATTTT. Encoded protein: CASSQVSGTSTDTQYF. This chain connects TRBV3-1 (or the pseudogene TRBV3-2) to TRBJ2-3, with D possibly being TRBD2 (5 bases). Germline V CDR1 and CDR2: LGHDT, YNNKEL (reference sequence). This CDR3 region has 16 residues. Trimming shortened V by 1 base and J by 0 bases, and 11 bases separated the two germline ends.